Reported below is one T cell receptor beta chain. Its antigen is unknown. Germline CDR1 is LGHNA and CDR2 is YSLEER. The CDR3 sequence is 16 residues long. Trimming at V came to 3 bases and at J to 4 bases, leaving 9 bases not matched to a gene. The data stem from a study of cytomegalovirus exposure and HLA in healthy donors. Study-level background: Genetic ancestry analysis placed around four fifths of the 410 or so donors that were genotyped in the Caucasian-associated cluster.

Notes on the study in general: TRBV6-2, TRBV6-3 and some other V segments were unresolvable in 87-base-pair reads.

Both 60 Vbeta primers and 13 Jbeta primers went into the PCR. Assay: immunoSEQ multiplex PCR; the TCRdb copy retains only in-frame clones and omits some. The data contain some 160,000 clones, less than 9.5% of them singletons. The TCR originated in a male donor in good health and CMV-seronegative. Sequencing was carried out using PBMCs. The V gene is TRBV4-3, the J gene TRBJ1-3; 7 positions match TRBD1. The CDR3 DNA reads as TGCGCCAGCAGCCAGAACACAGGGGAGCCCGGAAACACCATATATTTT. Encoded protein: CASSQNTGEPGNTIYF.